The present TCR beta chain was sequenced within a study of T cell repertoires in cytomegalovirus infection. Study-wide context: Public TCR beta signature analysis indicated the presence of both CMV infection and matching HLA type. General study findings and limits: Summed frequency of shared TCR beta families picked out CMV carriers who also had the relevant HLA. In two of eight donors, the top clonotype was HLA-C-restricted CMV-specific.

TCRdb redid the calling of the reads with MiXCR, one entry per CDR3 protein. This table has about 310,000 distinct CDR3 sequences, 17% appearing once. This clonotype was counted at least ten times. The antigen is unknown. The length of the CDR3 is 13 residues. The germline gives CDR1 SGHTA, CDR2 FQGNSA. V dropped 5 bases and J dropped 6 bases, with 11 bases sitting between them. The chain links TRBV7-2 to TRBJ1-5, with D possibly being TRBD1 (5 bases). The TCR was taken from a human donor in good health (CMV status not recorded). Some clones in this sample may be carry-over from other donors' samples. Material for sequencing was PBMCs. The CDR3 loop is CASSLGGVQPQHF. Written as DNA, the CDR3 is TGTGCCAGCAGCCTCGGGGGGGTTCAGCCCCAGCATTTT.